A selection of T cell receptor beta chains follows, all from one sample in a study of T cell repertoires in aging, cancer and after chemotherapy. TCRdb itself ran the multiplex PCR reads through MiXCR, one entry per CDR3 protein. The table records 1,000 to 1,500 distinct CDR3 sequences, 25% to 35% of them present only once. Sequencing used blood. The receptor source for this set is a human donor with a solid tumor. CDR3s include the opening cysteine and the closing phenylalanine or tryptophan. D genes are given only for firm matches. A row's size may be missing; if present it is once, few, many or a size class.

j_call d_call v_call clone_size cdr3_aa cdr3_nt
TRBJ1-5 TRBD1 TRBV12-3/TRBV12-4 few CATSWGQVVNQPQHF TGTGCCACCTCCTGGGGACAGGTAGTCAATCAGCCCCAGCATTTT
TRBJ1-1 - TRBV20-1 few CSARARRDTEAFF TGCAGTGCTAGGGCAAGGAGGGACACTGAAGCTTTCTTT
TRBJ1-2 TRBD1 TRBV27 few CASRSRGQGYGYTF TGTGCCAGCAGGTCCAGGGGGCAGGGTTATGGCTACACCTTC
TRBJ1-5 - TRBV5-4 few CASSLDGGMGPQHF TGTGCCAGCAGCCTGGACGGGGGGATGGGGCCCCAGCATTTT
TRBJ1-2 TRBD1 TRBV19 few CASSIPDRDKRYTF TGTGCCAGTAGTATCCCCGACAGGGATAAACGCTACACCTTC
TRBJ2-7 TRBD2 TRBV18 - CASSISSGRLYEQYF TGTGCCAGCTCCATATCTAGCGGGAGGCTCTACGAGCAGTACTTC
TRBJ2-1 TRBD1 TRBV6-5 - CATSEGRTGAHYNEQFF TGTGCCACCAGTGAGGGCCGGACAGGGGCGCACTACAATGAGCAGTTCTTC
TRBJ1-2 - TRBV24-1 - CATSDYYDSPDLDYTF TGTGCCACCAGTGACTATTACGACAGCCCCGACCTCGACTACACCTTC
TRBJ2-7 - TRBV5-4 - CASSLARGLNEQYF TGTGCCAGCAGCTTGGCTAGGGGGTTGAACGAGCAGTACTTC
TRBJ1-3 - TRBV12-3/TRBV12-4 few CASSSGYYFGNTIYF TGTGCCAGCAGTTCGGGGTACTACTTTGGAAACACCATATATTTT
TRBJ2-7 - TRBV7-9 - CASSSYRVFYEQYF TGTGCCAGCAGCTCTTACAGGGTATTCTACGAGCAGTACTTC
TRBJ2-2 - TRBV6-5 large CASRPSAANTGELFF TGTGCCAGCAGACCGAGCGCCGCGAACACCGGGGAGCTGTTTTTT
TRBJ1-6 - TRBV7-9 few CASSLQDNSPLHF TGTGCCAGCAGCTTACAGGACAATTCACCCCTCCACTTT
TRBJ2-3 TRBD2 TRBV6-1 large CASSDISGGAGAQYF TGTGCCAGCAGTGATATCAGCGGGGGGGCCGGGGCGCAGTATTTT
TRBJ1-1 - TRBV6-5 - CASRATRITEAFF TGTGCCAGCAGGGCCACAAGGATAACTGAAGCTTTCTTT
TRBJ2-7 TRBD2 TRBV4-1 - CASCHAAGTSGKSSYEQYF TGCGCCAGCTGCCATGCTGCCGGGACTAGCGGGAAGAGCTCCTACGAGCAGTACTTC
TRBJ2-7 TRBD2 TRBV13 - CASSLGLAGDSYEQYF TGTGCCAGCAGCCTAGGACTAGCGGGGGACTCCTACGAGCAGTACTTC
TRBJ2-1 - TRBV11-2 - CASSLDLTDGNEQFF TGTGCCAGCAGCTTAGATCTGACGGACGGGAATGAGCAGTTCTTC
TRBJ2-1 - TRBV6-2/TRBV6-3 few CASSPGFRSSYNEQFF TGTGCCAGCAGTCCCGGCTTCAGGAGCTCCTACAATGAGCAGTTCTTC
TRBJ2-1 - TRBV6-2/TRBV6-3 few CASSYQSSFYNEQFF TGTGCCAGCAGTTACCAGAGCAGTTTCTACAATGAGCAGTTCTTC
TRBJ1-5 - TRBV6-2/TRBV6-3 - CASSYSPGIQPQHF TGTGCCAGCAGTTACTCCCCGGGTATTCAGCCCCAGCATTTT
TRBJ2-5 - TRBV20-1 - CSARGAQNSPKETQYF TGCAGTGCTAGAGGGGCCCAGAACTCACCGAAAGAGACCCAGTACTTC
TRBJ2-5 TRBD2 TRBV5-4 - CASSLESSGVVETQYF TGTGCCAGCAGCTTGGAGAGTAGCGGGGTAGTAGAGACCCAGTACTTC
TRBJ1-2 TRBD1 TRBV20-1 large CSASGDRDGGYTF TGCAGTGCTAGTGGTGACAGGGACGGCGGCTACACCTTC
TRBJ1-1 - TRBV29-1 - CSVECGGSTEAFF TGCAGCGTTGAATGTGGAGGTAGCACTGAAGCTTTCTTT
TRBJ2-5 - TRBV20-1 - CSARDRQETQYF TGCAGTGCTAGAGATAGACAAGAGACCCAGTACTTC
TRBJ1-5 TRBD1 TRBV28 - CASSLEGAVGKPQHF TGTGCCAGCAGTTTGGAGGGGGCGGTGGGAAAGCCCCAGCATTTT
TRBJ1-1 - TRBV6-5 - CASSVRGTKAFF TGTGCCAGCAGTGTCCGTGGCACTAAAGCTTTCTTT
TRBJ2-6 - TRBV6-5 large CASSNRLSGANVLTF TGTGCCAGCAGTAACAGGCTCTCTGGGGCCAACGTCCTGACTTTC
TRBJ1-2 - TRBV9 - CASSPGHQRNYGYTF TGTGCCAGCAGCCCGGGACACCAGCGTAACTATGGCTACACCTTC
TRBJ1-1 - TRBV6-5 large CASSTGGLMNTEAFF TGTGCCAGCAGTACTGGGGGGCTCATGAACACTGAAGCTTTCTTT
TRBJ2-5 TRBD1 TRBV7-9 - CASSFSGTGQETQYF TGTGCCAGCAGCTTTTCCGGGACAGGTCAAGAGACCCAGTACTTC
TRBJ1-2 TRBD1 TRBV20-1 - CSAQGEGADYGYTF TGCAGTGCCCAGGGGGAGGGGGCGGACTATGGCTACACCTTC
TRBJ2-1 TRBD2 TRBV6-5 large CASSYDGGRRSGEQFF TGTGCCAGCAGTTACGACGGCGGGAGGAGGAGTGGTGAGCAGTTCTTC